Presented here are 6 T cell receptor beta chains from one specimen sequenced in a study of tumor and adjacent non-tumor tissue in lung cancer. This sample's RNA came from whole unsorted tissue. Distant lung tissue was collected more than 3 cm away from the tumor edge. The library came from three nested PCR rounds adapted from ARM-PCR protocols. TCRdb analysed the multiplex PCR reads with MiXCR anew, one entry per CDR3 protein. The sample lists 60,000 to 90,000 distinct CDR3 sequences; around 70% were seen once. Sequences were obtained from distant non-tumor lung tissue. Receptors originate from a woman in her forties or fifties with non-small cell lung cancer.

About this clonotype: A much larger clone differs from this one at a single base, so this may be a read error. The chain uses TRBV5-4 and TRBJ2-6; 9 bases fit TRBD1. Per germline, CDR1 SGHNT and CDR2 YYREEE (reference sequence). There are 16 residues in the CDR3. CDR3 protein: CASRTGDWSGAHVLTF. CDR3 nucleotide sequence: TGTGCCAGCCGGACAGGGGACTGGTCTGGGGCCCACGTCCTGACTTTC.

Remarks on this clonotype: A clone one base away is much larger, so this may be a read error. The V and J genes are TRBV4-2 and TRBJ2-7, with TRBD1 identical over 9 bases. Germline CDR1 is LGHNA and CDR2 is YNFKEQ. Trimming cost V 7 bases and J 4 bases; bases outside gene matches: 11. The CDR3 totals 15 residues. DNA for the CDR3: TGTGCCAGCATCCATGAACAGGGGGCTGGTTACGAGCAGTACTTC. This translates into CASIHEQGAGYEQYF.

This clonotype was observed many times. The V call is TRBV6-6, the J call TRBJ2-5; 8 bases line up with TRBD2. V gave up 5 bases and J gave up 4 bases; unmatched junction bases: 0. This CDR3 contains 12 residues. The germline CDR1 and CDR2 sequences are MNHNY and SVGAGI (reference sequence). The chain's CDR3 is CASSLAGETQYF. The CDR3 DNA reads as TGTGCCAGCAGTCTAGCGGGAGAGACCCAGTACTTC.

This rearrangement joins TRBV4-3 to TRBJ2-3; 8 bases fit TRBD2. The V segment lost 7 bases and the J segment 2 bases; nucleotides outside the gene matches: 11. Looked up from germline, CDR1 is LGHNA and CDR2 is YSLEER. This CDR3 is 16 amino acids long. The CDR3 loop reads CASKQVGSGTTDTQYF. CDR3 nucleotide sequence: TGCGCCAGCAAACAAGTTGGTAGCGGGACCACAGATACGCAGTATTTT.

This clonotype has just a few counts. This could be a read error, since a much larger clone is one nucleotide away. The gene calls are TRBV20-1 and TRBJ2-7, with a tentative D call TRBD1 (5 bases). V was shortened by 6 bases and J by 2 bases, with 14 bases between the two germline ends. The CDR3 is made up of 13 amino acids. CDR1 is DFQATT, CDR2 SNEGSKA, per germline (reference sequence). CDR3 sequence: CSALNRSTYEQYF. The DNA for the CDR3 is TGCAGTGCCCTGAACAGGAGCACCTACGAGCAGTACTTC.

A remark on this clonotype: At one end the junction does not follow the germline gene, possibly because of a read error. The chain employs TRBV19 and TRBJ2-1; 7 bases map to TRBD2. From germline, CDR1 is LNHDA and CDR2 SQIVND (reference sequence). The CDR3 extends over 16 amino acids. CDR3 protein: CAISPRTSGVGNEQFF. CDR3 DNA: TGTGCCATTAGTCCCCGGACTAGTGGGGTCGGCAATGAGCAGTTCTTC.